This T cell receptor (beta chain) was recovered during a study of patients and donors after allogeneic stem cell transplantation. This CDR3 has 14 residues. V was clipped by 6 bases and J by 3 bases, with 14 bases between them. Germline assignment: CDR1 ENHRY and CDR2 SYGVKD. MiXCR, applied by TCRdb to the RT-PCR reads, yields one record per CDR3 protein. The table records approximately 200,000 distinct CDR3 sequences, roughly 13% of them present only once. The TCR was taken from a human donor who was either an allogeneic HSCT recipient or a stem cell or donor lymphocyte infusion donor (not recorded which). It is not recorded whose cells these are; they may come from a transplant donor. Material: blood, either unsorted or a sorted T cell fraction (not recorded which). The chain is built from TRBV10-3 and TRBJ1-1, with a tentative D call TRBD1 (5 bases). CDR3 sequence: CAIRAGPGYTEAFF. The CDR3 DNA reads TGTGCCATCAGAGCAGGCCCAGGGTACACTGAAGCTTTCTTT.